The 3 T cell receptor beta chains listed next were all sequenced from one sample in a study of blood T cell repertoires in COVID-19 (TCRdb year 2020). The library was obtained by the immunoSEQ multiplex PCR assay. TCRdb obtained this table from immuneACCESS and retained in-frame rearrangements with V and J assigned. These tables miss some clones; where compared with another copy, unresolved V genes account for less than half of the shortfall, and the remainder is unexplained. The sample table records 250,000 or so clones; around 80% of these occur just once. Together, the top ten hold 1.5% to 2% of the sample. Input material: peripheral blood. The source of these receptors is a woman aged 80 or over with acute or convalescent COVID-19.

J is TRBJ2-4 and V is TRBV6-5, with a weak D call TRBD2 (6 bases). Per germline, CDR1 MNHEY and CDR2 SVGAGI. Trimming removed 6 bases at V and 8 bases at J, with 14 bases between. The CDR3 loop spans 13 amino acids. The CDR3, as DNA: TGTGCCAGCAGCGCGGCGGGGCGGGACATTCAGTACTTC. Translated, it gives CASSAAGRDIQYF.

The chain couples TRBV4-3 to TRBJ1-2, with 9 bases matching TRBD1. The CDR3 consists of 15 residues. Unmatched junction bases numbered 4, after V lost 2 bases and J lost 3 bases. Germline V gene lookup returns CDR1 LGHNA and CDR2 YSLEER. Here the CDR3 DNA reads TGCGCCAGCAGCCAAACCGGGGACAGGGACTATGGCTACACCTTC. This codes for CASSQTGDRDYGYTF.

This clone was seen a few times. J is TRBJ1-2 and V is TRBV11-3; D gene ambiguous. Germline loops: CDR1 SGHNT, CDR2 YENEEA. Trimming cost V 0 bases and J 2 bases, with 13 bases left between them. This CDR3 spans 16 amino acids. In DNA, the CDR3 is TGTGCCAGCAGCTTAGATGTTATCGGCAGGAACTATGGCTACACCTTC. Translated, it gives CASSLDVIGRNYGYTF.